The 21 T cell receptor beta chains given below trace back to one sample, sequenced in a study of T-cell memory formation after mild COVID-19. MiXCR was run by TCRdb on the 5' RACE reads, yielding one entry per CDR3 protein. This repertoire shows tens of thousands of distinct CDR3 sequences, over 15% found once; its top ten account for 25% to 35%. The material sequenced was PBMCs or a T cell subset sorted from them (not recorded which). The source of these receptors is an adult woman who had mild COVID-19 (a few samples of this study predate the infection). Cell type and time point are not known.

This clonotype was found a few times. Here the CDR3 reads CASSRSGPGNQPQHF. The CDR3 nucleotides read TGTGCCAGCAGCCGCTCGGGGCCCGGGAATCAGCCCCAGCATTTT. The chain has TRBV11-2 and TRBJ1-5; D possibly corresponds to TRBD1 (5 bases). Germline V gene data show CDR1 as SGHAT and CDR2 as FQNNGV. The CDR3 is 15 residues long. Trimming pared 5 bases from V and 4 bases from J, leaving 15 bases between.

This clonotype came up once. V gene TRBV11-2 combines with J gene TRBJ2-5; 7 bases align to TRBD2. The CDR3 spans 16 residues. Per the germline V gene, CDR1 is SGHAT and CDR2 is FQNNGV. V lost 0 bases, J lost 2 bases, and 6 bases stayed unmatched. The CDR3 reads CASSLDAGAGQETQYF. The CDR3 coding sequence is TGTGCCAGCAGCTTAGATGCGGGAGCGGGTCAAGAGACCCAGTACTTC.

This clonotype showed up just a few times. One junction end disagrees with the germline gene, perhaps due to a read error. The V gene is TRBV6-1, the J gene TRBJ2-1, with 8 bases aligning to TRBD2. The CDR3 has 17 residues. Germline V gives CDR1 MNHNS, CDR2 SASEGT. In DNA form, the CDR3 reads TGTGCCAGCATTGAAGGGGTGGGACTAGTCGTGTACAATGAGCAGTTCTTC. It is translated as CASIEGVGLVVYNEQFF.

This clonotype has more than one count but fewer than ten. The rearrangement uses TRBV24-1 and TRBJ2-3, with a tentative D call TRBD1 (6 bases). The CDR3 is 17 residues long. The germline V gene encodes CDR1 KGHDR and CDR2 SFDVKD. Trimming left V 2 bases short and J 0 bases short, with 14 bases between. CDR3 region: CATSDWGTTQSTDTQYF. The CDR3 nucleotides are TGTGCCACCAGTGATTGGGGGACAACCCAGAGCACAGATACGCAGTATTTT.

This clonotype has a handful of counts. The chain couples TRBV5-1 to TRBJ2-7; 7 bases agree with TRBD1. Trimming at V came to 2 bases and at J to 3 bases, leaving 8 bases not matched to a gene. Germline V gene sequence: CDR1 SGHRS, CDR2 YFSETQ. This CDR3 has 15 amino acids. The CDR3: CASSLVSAGGYEQYF. CDR3 nucleotide sequence: TGCGCCAGCAGCTTAGTGTCCGCAGGGGGCTACGAGCAGTACTTC.

The rearrangement joins TRBV20-1 to TRBJ2-7; D is perhaps TRBD1 (5 bases). With 4 bases removed from V and 3 bases from J, the gap between germline ends came to 19 bases. There are 15 residues in the CDR3. Germline V gene data show CDR1 as DFQATT and CDR2 as SNEGSKA (reference sequence). CDR3: CSAIPIQRQIYEQYF. The CDR3 DNA reads as TGCAGTGCTATTCCTATACAACGACAGATCTACGAGCAGTACTTC.

The gene calls are TRBV7-8 and TRBJ2-2; 7 bases are shared with TRBD1. CDR1 and CDR2 (germline): SGHVS, FQNEAQ. The J segment lost 4 bases and the V segment lost 5 bases, leaving 7 bases of the junction unmatched. The CDR3 contains 15 residues. CDR3 bases: TGTGCCAGCAGCCCACAGGGGACCATCACCGGGGAGCTGTTTTTT. Amino acids: CASSPQGTITGELFF.

The chain recombines TRBV7-3 with TRBJ2-3; weak D call: TRBD2 (7 bases). The CDR3 loop spans 15 amino acids. The germline CDR1 and CDR2 sequences are SGHTA and FQGTGA. The germline V and J ends were trimmed by 2 bases and 1 base, with 10 bases remaining between them. The CDR3 nucleotides are TGTGCCAGCAGCTTAGCGGGGGCCGGCACAGATACGCAGTATTTT. It encodes CASSLAGAGTDTQYF.

The chain employs TRBV20-1 and TRBJ2-7; 7 positions match TRBD1. The V and J ends lost 6 bases and 4 bases, in that order; junction bases with no gene match: 9. Germline assignment: CDR1 DFQATT and CDR2 SNEGSKA (reference sequence). The CDR3 consists of 13 residues. The CDR3 sequence is CSARDSLKYEQYF. The CDR3 bases are TGCAGTGCGAGGGACAGTTTGAAGTACGAGCAGTACTTC.

The chain has TRBV27 and TRBJ2-7; possible D gene TRBD2, 5 bases. This CDR3 contains 13 residues. Looked up from germline, CDR1 is MNHEY and CDR2 is SMNVEV (reference sequence). Trimming removed 6 bases from V and 6 bases from J, with 15 bases in between. The CDR3 coding sequence is TGTGCCAGCAGCACTCGGGCGGGTTCCGAGCAGTACTTC. This gives the protein CASSTRAGSEQYF.

The chain has TRBV11-3 and TRBJ1-1; weak D call: TRBD1 (5 bases). V was cut by 6 bases and J by 0 bases, with 20 bases left in between. Germline V CDR1 and CDR2: SGHNT, YENEEA. This CDR3 has 17 residues. The CDR3 protein is CASREYRMSVMNTEAFF. The CDR3 coding sequence is TGTGCCAGCAGGGAATACAGGATGAGTGTCATGAACACTGAAGCTTTCTTT.

CDR3 protein: CASSPNPPANEKLFF. CDR3 coding DNA: TGTGCCAGCAGTCCAAACCCGCCGGCTAATGAAAAACTGTTTTTT. The chain is built from TRBV6-6 and TRBJ1-4, with D uncertain. Deletions cut 5 bases from V and 3 bases from J, with 13 bases between. The CDR3 contains 15 residues. Germline CDR1 and CDR2: MNHNY and SVGAGI (reference sequence).

The table lists this clonotype with a few counts. The rearrangement links TRBV4-1 to TRBJ2-1; D not certain. The germline V and J ends were trimmed by 0 bases and 10 bases, with 10 bases remaining between them. The CDR3 is 13 amino acids. Germline values: CDR1 MGHRA, CDR2 YSYEKL. This CDR3 is CASSQERSGEQFF. The CDR3 bases are TGCGCCAGCAGCCAAGAGCGATCTGGCGAGCAGTTCTTC.

This clonotype showed up just a few times. The CDR3 is CASSQDGGAKNIQYF. CDR3 bases: TGCGCCAGCAGCCAAGATGGGGGGGCCAAAAACATTCAGTACTTC. V usage is TRBV4-1 and J usage is TRBJ2-4; perhaps TRBD2 as D (6 bases). CDR1 MGHRA and CDR2 YSYEKL come from the germline V gene. The CDR3 is 15 residues long. V lost 0 bases and J lost 1, with 7 bases in between.

The CDR3 reads CASSPTMGLYSYEQYF. CDR3 nucleotides: TGTGCCAGCAGCCCGACCATGGGGCTGTACTCCTACGAGCAGTACTTC. The V and J genes are TRBV7-9 and TRBJ2-7; D may be TRBD1 (5 bases). Germline lookup yields CDR1 SEHNR and CDR2 FQNEAQ (reference sequence). The CDR3 totals 16 residues. V lost 5 bases, J lost 0 bases, and 17 bases lay in between.

The V and J genes are TRBV4-1 and TRBJ1-1; 9 positions match TRBD1. The CDR3 contains 15 residues. CDR1 is MGHRA, CDR2 YSYEKL, per germline. Germline trimming cut 0 bases from V and 8 bases from J; bases unmatched to any gene: 7. The DNA for the CDR3 is TGCGCCAGCAGCCAAGATCAATCGACAGGGGGGGAAGCTTTCTTT. Translating it yields CASSQDQSTGGEAFF.

This sequence joins TRBV7-8 and TRBJ2-1, with D perhaps given as TRBD1 or TRBD2 (5 bases each). The CDR3 loop spans 13 amino acids. The germline CDR1 and CDR2 sequences are SGHVS and FQNEAQ. V was shortened by 8 bases and J by 4 bases, with 12 bases between the two germline ends. The CDR3 DNA is TGTGCCAGCCGGGACCTACTTTACAATGAGCAGTTCTTC. As protein: CASRDLLYNEQFF.

The chain combines TRBV7-9 with TRBJ2-1, with D tentatively TRBD2 (5 bases). Deletions cut 5 bases from V and 7 bases from J, with 12 bases between. The germline V gene has CDR1 SEHNR and CDR2 FQNEAQ (reference sequence). The CDR3 length is 13 residues. For the CDR3, the DNA is TGTGCCAGCAGCCCTAGGACTTCAAATGAGCAGTTCTTC. It codes for CASSPRTSNEQFF. Filled out from reference TRBV7-9 and TRBJ2-1, the complete variable domain reads DTGVSQNPRHKITKRGQNVTFRCDPISEHNRLYWYRQTLGQGPEFLTYFQNEAQLEKSRLLSDRFSAERPKGSFSTLEIQRTEQGDSAMYLCASSPRTSNEQFFGPGTRLTVL.

This clonotype has a handful of counts. The rearrangement uses TRBV9 and TRBJ2-3; D uncertain. Trimming cost V 0 bases and J 0 bases, with 8 bases left between them. This CDR3 spans 15 amino acids. Germline CDR1 SGDLS, CDR2 YYNGEE. CDR3 in DNA: TGTGCCAGCAGCGTAGATGGGGATAGCACAGATACGCAGTATTTT. Translation gives CASSVDGDSTDTQYF.

This clonotype was detected only a few times. The DNA of the CDR3 is TGCGCCAGCAGCCAAGATCTCGAGGGGAGACACAATGAGCAGTTCTTC. It encodes CASSQDLEGRHNEQFF. The J gene is TRBJ2-1, the V gene TRBV4-3, with D tentatively TRBD1 or TRBD2 (5 bases each). Germline assignment: CDR1 LGHNA and CDR2 YSLEER. Trimming took off 0 bases at V and 5 bases at J, with 14 bases between the two ends. This CDR3 spans 16 amino acids.

This clonotype has only a few counts. The chain employs TRBV9 and TRBJ2-5, with TRBD2 matching 10 bases. The CDR3 has 15 amino acids. Germline CDR1 and CDR2: SGDLS and YYNGEE. After removal of 3 bases from V and 0 bases from J, the junction contained 2 bases not matched to a gene. The CDR3 DNA is TGTGCCAGCAGCGACAGCGGGGGGGACCAAGAGACCCAGTACTTC. Translated: CASSDSGGDQETQYF.